Detailed here is one T cell receptor (beta chain). Participants were aged roughly 18 to 90 years, lived in 25 or so US areas, and enrolled virtually. These data belong to a study of blood T cell repertoires in COVID-19. There are 13 residues in the CDR3. V was clipped by 6 bases and J by 4 bases; unmatched bases: 3. Per the study methods: Using reference gene primer amplification, nucleated cell counts were estimated. This table comes from immunoSEQ multiplex PCR, and its TCRdb copy is limited to in-frame clones, with some not included. Clone size and V and J calls were adopted from that table, with D and trimming inferred from the DNA. Altogether approximately 300,000 clones are present, 90% to 95% being singletons, with the ten largest covering less than 4%.

This clonotype originated in a woman in her thirties who had been exposed to COVID-19. The rearrangement uses TRBV12-3 or TRBV12-4 and TRBJ2-3; TRBD2 matches 8 bases. Sequenced input: PBMCs or T cells enriched from blood (not recorded which). This CDR3 is CASSRLAPDTQYF. CDR3 bases: TGTGCCAGCAGCCGACTAGCGCCAGATACGCAGTATTTT.